The 9 T cell receptor beta chains given below trace back to one sample, sequenced in a study of T cell repertoires in cytomegalovirus infection. TCRdb fed the reads into MiXCR, producing one record per CDR3 protein. The sample contains 95,000 to 150,000 distinct CDR3 sequences, 32% of which appear only once. The antigens of these receptors remain unknown. Sequenced material: CD8+ T cells from cultured PBMCs, taken from culture after CMV antigen stimulation. Receptor source: a human donor in good health (CMV status not recorded). Some clones in this sample may be carry-over from other donors' samples.

This clonotype turned up a few times. This chain connects TRBV4-1 to TRBJ2-3; D not certain. CDR3 size: 16 residues. Trimming left V 1 base short and J 5 bases short, with 16 bases between. Looked up from germline, CDR1 is MGHRA and CDR2 is YSYEKL. The CDR3 DNA reads as TGCGCCAGCAGCCAAGCCGACCCGGTCATGAGAGATACGCAGTATTTT. Translation gives CASSQADPVMRDTQYF.

This sequence joins TRBV5-1 and TRBJ2-5; 7 bases are shared with TRBD1. The CDR3 extends over 14 amino acids. Germline V gene lookup returns CDR1 SGHRS and CDR2 YFSETQ. V shed 4 bases, J shed 5 bases, and the junction held 8 bases outside the gene matches. DNA for the CDR3: TGCGCCAGCAGCCCCCGACAGGGATACGAGACCCAGTACTTC. The encoded protein is CASSPRQGYETQYF. The whole variable domain, remainder taken from reference TRBV5-1 and TRBJ2-5, is KAGVTQTPRYLIKTRGQQVTLSCSPISGHRSVSWYQQTPGQGLQFLFEYFSETQRNKGNFPGRFSGRQFSNSRSEMNVSTLELGDSALYLCASSPRQGYETQYFGPGTRLLVL.

This clonotype was counted at least ten times. This chain connects TRBV7-6 to TRBJ2-3; D remains ambiguous. Trimming left V 0 bases short and J 4 bases short, with 2 bases between. The CDR3 loop spans 12 amino acids. The germline CDR1 and CDR2 sequences are SGHVS and FNYEAQ. CDR3 in DNA: TGTGCCAGCAGCTTAGCGGCAGATACGCAGTATTTT. Translating gives CASSLAADTQYF.

The chain combines TRBV19 with TRBJ2-3; no firm D call. The germline gives CDR1 LNHDA, CDR2 SQIVND (reference sequence). Trimming stripped 5 bases from V and 0 bases from J, with 9 bases between. The CDR3 has 14 residues. The CDR3 sequence: CASSFTKSTDTQYF. CDR3 in DNA: TGTGCCAGTAGTTTTACAAAAAGCACAGATACGCAGTATTTT. The whole variable domain, remainder taken from reference TRBV19 and TRBJ2-3, is DGGITQSPKYLFRKEGQNVTLSCEQNLNHDAMYWYRQDPGQGLRLIYYSQIVNDFQKGDIAEGYSVSREKKESFPLTVTSAQKNPTAFYLCASSFTKSTDTQYFGPGTRLTVL.

The V and J genes are TRBV7-6 and TRBJ1-3, with D perhaps matching TRBD1 (5 bases). Trimming pared 5 bases from V and 4 bases from J, leaving 9 bases between. This CDR3 has 13 residues. Germline V lookup: CDR1 SGHVS, CDR2 FNYEAQ. For the CDR3, the DNA is TGTGCCAGCAGCCCAGGGTCCGGAAACACCATATATTTT. This encodes CASSPGSGNTIYF.

The rearrangement uses TRBV7-6 and TRBJ2-3; possible D gene TRBD1, 5 bases. Trimming removed 3 bases from V and 1 base from J, with 14 bases in between. Germline V gene sequence: CDR1 SGHVS, CDR2 FNYEAQ. The CDR3 has 16 residues. The CDR3 spells CASSLALGAGTDTQYF. CDR3 bases: TGTGCCAGCAGCTTGGCCCTAGGGGCAGGCACAGATACGCAGTATTTT.

This rearrangement joins TRBV19 to TRBJ2-1, with D perhaps TRBD2 (5 bases). V shed 3 bases and J shed 2 bases, with 8 bases lying between them. The CDR3 spans 14 residues. CDR1 is LNHDA and CDR2 is SQIVND in the germline V gene (reference sequence). Here the CDR3 reads CASSIPGTYNEQFF. The CDR3 DNA is TGTGCCAGTAGTATTCCCGGGACCTACAATGAGCAGTTCTTC.

V is TRBV6-5 and J is TRBJ1-4; the D is unclear. Trimming stripped 4 bases from V and 2 bases from J, with 11 bases between. The CDR3 is 15 amino acids. Germline V gives CDR1 MNHEY, CDR2 SVGAGI. For the CDR3, the DNA is TGTGCCAGCAGTTCCCTGCGGCAGACTAATGAAAAACTGTTTTTT. Translation gives CASSSLRQTNEKLFF.

This clonotype has a handful of counts. CDR3: CASSARDRGRNQPQHF. Here the CDR3 DNA reads TGTGCCAGTAGCGCCCGGGACAGGGGTAGAAATCAGCCCCAGCATTTT. The chain employs TRBV19 and TRBJ1-5, with 10 bases lining up with TRBD1. Germline CDR1 is LNHDA and CDR2 is SQIVND (reference sequence). V was clipped by 6 bases and J by 4 bases; unmatched bases: 9. This CDR3 comprises 16 residues.